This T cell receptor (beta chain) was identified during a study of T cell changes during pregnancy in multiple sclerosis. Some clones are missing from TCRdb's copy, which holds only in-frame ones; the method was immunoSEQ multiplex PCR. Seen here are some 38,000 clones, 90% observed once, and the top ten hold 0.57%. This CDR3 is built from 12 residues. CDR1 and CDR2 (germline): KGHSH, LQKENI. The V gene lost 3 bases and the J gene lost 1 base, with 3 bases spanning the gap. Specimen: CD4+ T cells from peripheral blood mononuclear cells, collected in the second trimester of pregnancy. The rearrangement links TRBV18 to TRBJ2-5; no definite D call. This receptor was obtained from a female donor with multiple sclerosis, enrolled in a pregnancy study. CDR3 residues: CASSPLQETQYF. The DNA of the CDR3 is TGTGCCAGCTCACCCCTCCAAGAGACCCAGTACTTC. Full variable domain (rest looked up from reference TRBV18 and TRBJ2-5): NAGVMQNPRHLVRRRGQEARLRCSPMKGHSHVYWYRQLPEEGLKFMVYLQKENIIDESGMPKERFSAEFPKEGPSILRIQQVVRGDSAAYFCASSPLQETQYFGPGTRLLVL.